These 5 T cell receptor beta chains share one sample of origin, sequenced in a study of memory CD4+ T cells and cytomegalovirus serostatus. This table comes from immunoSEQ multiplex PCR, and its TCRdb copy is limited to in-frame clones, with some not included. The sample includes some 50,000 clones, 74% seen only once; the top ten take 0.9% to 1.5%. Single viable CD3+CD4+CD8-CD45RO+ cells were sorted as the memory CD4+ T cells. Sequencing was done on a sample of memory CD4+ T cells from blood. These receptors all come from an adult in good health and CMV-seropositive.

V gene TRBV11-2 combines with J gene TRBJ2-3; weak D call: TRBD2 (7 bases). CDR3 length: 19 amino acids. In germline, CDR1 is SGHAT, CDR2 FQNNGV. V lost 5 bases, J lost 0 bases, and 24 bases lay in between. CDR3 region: CASSARGASGGASTDTQYF. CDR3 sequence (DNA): TGTGCCAGCAGCGCTAGGGGGGCTAGCGGAGGGGCTAGCACAGATACGCAGTATTTT. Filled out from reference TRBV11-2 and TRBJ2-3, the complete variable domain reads EAGVAQSPRYKIIEKRQSVAFWCNPISGHATLYWYQQILGQGPKLLIQFQNNGVVDDSQLPKDRFSAERLKGVDSTLKIQPAKLEDSAVYLCASSARGASGGASTDTQYFGPGTRLTVL.

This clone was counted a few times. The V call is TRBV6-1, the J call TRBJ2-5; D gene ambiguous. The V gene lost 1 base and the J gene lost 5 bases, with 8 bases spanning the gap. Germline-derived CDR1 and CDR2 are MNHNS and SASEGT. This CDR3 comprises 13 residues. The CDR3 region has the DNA TGTGCCAGCAGTGAAGGGAAGGACGAGACCCAGTACTTC. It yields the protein CASSEGKDETQYF.

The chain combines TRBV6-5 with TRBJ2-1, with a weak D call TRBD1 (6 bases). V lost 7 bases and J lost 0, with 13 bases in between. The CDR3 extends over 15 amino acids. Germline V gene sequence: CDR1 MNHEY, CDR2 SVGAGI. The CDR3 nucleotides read TGTGCCAGCATGGCAGGGGTTGACTCCTACAATGAGCAGTTCTTC. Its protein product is CASMAGVDSYNEQFF.

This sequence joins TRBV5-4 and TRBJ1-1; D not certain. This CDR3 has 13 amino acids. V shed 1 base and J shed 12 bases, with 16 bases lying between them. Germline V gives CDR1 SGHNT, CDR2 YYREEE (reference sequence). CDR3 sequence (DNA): TGTGCCAGCAGCTTGTGGCCTTCACATTCACCTTTCTTT. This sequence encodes CASSLWPSHSPFF.

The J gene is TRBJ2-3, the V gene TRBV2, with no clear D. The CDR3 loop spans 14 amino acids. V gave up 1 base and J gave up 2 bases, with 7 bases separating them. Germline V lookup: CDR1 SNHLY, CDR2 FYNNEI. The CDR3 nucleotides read TGTGCCAGCAGTGAAGGCTCTGTCACAGATACGCAGTATTTT. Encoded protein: CASSEGSVTDTQYF.